This T cell receptor beta chain is drawn from a study of beta chain features in type 1 diabetes. Sequenced material consisted of expressed TCRB transcripts (all of the isolated RNA was reverse transcribed). The data were produced by immunoSEQ multiplex PCR, yet TCRdb's version contains in-frame clones alone and is incomplete. The table includes more than 550,000 clones, roughly 13% detected once. Regarding the study as a whole: In all four CD4+ subsets, TCRB CDR3 length was significantly, moderately reduced in type 1 diabetes. Naive, central memory and Treg TCRB repertoires seemed to resemble each other more closely in patients than they did in healthy donors. The study notes PCR might favor shorter templates equally in patients and controls.

The CDR3 runs 14 residues. The germline V and J ends were trimmed by 0 bases and 4 bases, with 6 bases remaining between them. Germline V CDR1 and CDR2: LGHNA, YSLEER. There are a few counts of this clone. Antigen specificity is unknown. Sequenced input: naive CD4+ T cells from blood. The source is a man aged 18 to 29 with type 1 diabetes. The chain carries TRBV4-3 and TRBJ1-4, with D unclear. CDR3 sequence (DNA): TGCGCCAGCAGCCAAGATCAAGTTAATGAAAAACTGTTTTTT. Translating gives CASSQDQVNEKLFF.